This T cell receptor (beta chain) was observed in a study of shared clonotypes between healthy human individuals (dated by TCRdb to the early 2020s). Background for the entire study: Three men and a couple of women, aged 18 to 49 years, made up the cohort. For each donor, three plates each were used for CD4 naive and CD4 memory, two plates were used for CD8 naive, and one plate was used for CD8 memory. Leukapheresis yielded between about 0.94 and 8.9 billion PBMCs per donor. Libraries were prepared and TCR repertoires were sequenced by different laboratories using diverse techniques, in order to increase sequencing depth and limit assay-specific biases. Blood TCR repertoires of a handful of healthy adults were deeply sequenced to estimate repertoire size and the extent of clonotype sharing between individuals.

The V end loses 5 bases and the J end loses 6 bases, and a stretch of 17 bases separates them. According to the germline V gene, CDR1 reads SGDLS and CDR2 reads YYNGEE. Measured from the cysteine to the phenylalanine, the CDR3 is 14 residues long. The kept DNA is CDR3 alone, 42 bases in frame from the first base. Details on this clone: No antigen is known for it. Base qualities are not at hand, and no much larger clone is one base apart.

Healthy HIV-negative adults with no recently reported acute infections or vaccinations were included as donors. Only Caucasian adults living in Nashville, Tennessee, USA were represented among the donors. Magnetic negative selection was used to enrich CD4+ T cells, after which naive cells were positively selected on CD45RA and the negative fraction became the memory subset. After blood collection by leukapheresis, PBMCs were isolated using Ficoll-Histopaque density gradient centrifugation and then cryopreserved in the vapor phase of liquid nitrogen. Analytical flow cytometry was used to check the purity and quantity of every magnetically sorted T cell population. Genomic DNA was isolated from each sorted fraction and quantified by UV absorbance on a Nanodrop 2000c. Using the deep immunoSEQ assay, multiplex PCR amplified TCR CDR3 regions from genomic DNA. For each cell subset, the extracted genomic DNA was distributed evenly across all wells of several immunoSEQ 96-well plates, and each plate served as one replicate. For sorted subsets, about 200 ng genomic DNA, equal to some 30,000 T cell genomes, was loaded into each replicate PCR. Purified libraries were measured with a Qubit 3.0 fluorometer, size-checked on a Bioanalyzer 2100, and measured again with the KAPA Library Quantification kit. A separate single-read 150-cycle Illumina NextSeq 550 flow cell was used to sequence each immunoSEQ 96-well plate. For the original study's pipeline: Because the immunoSEQ output included only junctional sequences and no quality scores, the filtering could not be the same as the filtering used for full-length reads. Sequences were annotated with PyIR, a Python wrapper for IgBLAST v1.9, using IMGT germline references to assign V/J genes and CDR3. Reads with weak V/J assignments (E-value above 1e-6), missing CDR3, stop codons, out-of-frame junctions, or ambiguous translated residues were removed. V3J clonotypes were defined by identical inferred V gene, J gene, and CDR3 amino acid sequence. To compute the percentage overlap between repertoires, the number of shared unique clonotypes was divided by the size of the smaller repertoire. RTK rarefaction, the Chao1 estimator, and Recon v2.1 estimates of unobserved clonotypes were used to assess repertoire richness. Generation probabilities for all TCRbeta clonotypes obtained by the gDNA method from a handful of donors were computed using OLGA. Sourced from immuneACCESS, this table was stored by TCRdb with only in-frame sequences that have V and J called. A share of the clones is absent; for the studies checked, an unresolved V gene accounts for under half, and the remainder has no known explanation. V, J and clone size derive from that table, while D and trimming were established from the DNA sequence. This sample lists about 680,000 clones; 73% were detected once. The top ten clonotypes cover roughly 1.9% of the sample.

Study-level results and caveats: Naive subsets generally had larger estimated clonotype richness than memory subsets. Across a handful of donors, approximately 5% of naive CD4, 3% to 3.5% of naive CD8, roughly 2.2% of memory CD4, and approximately 0.4% of memory CD8 clonotypes were shared. Sampling was restricted to blood, and TCR repertoires in tissues likely differ from the TCR repertoires found in blood. The small number of donors limited the genetic and exposure-history diversity represented. Based on pairwise subsampling, the degree of clonotype sharing among donors was expected to be affected by sequencing depth. Rarefaction of sorted-subset datasets indicated incomplete sequencing despite the large sequencing depth. Higher generation probabilities were observed for clonotypes shared by all four sorted-subset donors than for non-shared clonotypes.

The V and J segments used are TRBV9 and TRBJ1-2; the D region possibly corresponds to TRBD1 (5 bases align). This receptor was identified in a woman aged 25 to 39 in good health. The sample was memory CD4+ T cells sorted from blood. Taken with the paper, the label for cell subset or site translates to: CD45RA-negative fraction. CDR3 region: CASSEGLTIHGYTF. The DNA sequence reads TGTGCCAGCAGTGAGGGACTAACCATCCATGGCTACACCTTC.